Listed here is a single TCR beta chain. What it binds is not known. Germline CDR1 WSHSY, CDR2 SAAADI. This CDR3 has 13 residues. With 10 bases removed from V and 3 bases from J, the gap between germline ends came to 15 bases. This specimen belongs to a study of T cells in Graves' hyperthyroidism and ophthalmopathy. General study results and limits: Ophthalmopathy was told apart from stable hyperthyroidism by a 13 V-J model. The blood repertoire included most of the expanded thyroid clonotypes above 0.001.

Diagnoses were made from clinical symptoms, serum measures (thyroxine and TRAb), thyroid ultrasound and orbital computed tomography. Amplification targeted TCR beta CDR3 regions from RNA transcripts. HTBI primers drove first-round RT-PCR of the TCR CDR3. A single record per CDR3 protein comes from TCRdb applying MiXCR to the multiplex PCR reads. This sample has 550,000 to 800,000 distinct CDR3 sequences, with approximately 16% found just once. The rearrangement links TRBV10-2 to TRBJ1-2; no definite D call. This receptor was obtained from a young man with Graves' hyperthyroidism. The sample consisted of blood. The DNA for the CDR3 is TGCGCCACCCGGGAAGTCGGGGACTATGGCTACACCTTC. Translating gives CATREVGDYGYTF.